These T cell receptor beta chains were read from a single sample in a study of T cell responses to AZD1222 COVID-19 vaccine. Sequencing was performed with immunoSEQ multiplex PCR; in TCRdb, only in-frame clones are kept and a portion is missing. Of roughly 180,000 clones in the sample, around 94% were seen once. The sequences come from peripheral blood, collected 28 days after the second AZD1222 dose. All receptors derive from an adult who received the AZD1222 COVID-19 vaccine. The CDR3 runs from the conserved cysteine through the conserved F or W. Each record gives: D gene, V gene, clone size, J gene, CDR3 protein, CDR3 DNA. The D gene is left open where the match is weak. Some rows have no size entry. The others give once, few or many, or a class for an expanded clone.

d_call: NA; v_call: TRBV10-3; clone_size: NA; j_call: TRBJ1-5; cdr3_aa: CAISGFAGDNQPQHF; cdr3_nt: TGTGCCATCAGTGGTTTCGCCGGAGACAATCAGCCCCAGCATTTT
d_call: NA; v_call: TRBV2; clone_size: NA; j_call: TRBJ1-5; cdr3_aa: CASSGGYSNQPQHF; cdr3_nt: TGTGCCAGCAGTGGGGGTTATAGCAATCAGCCCCAGCATTTT
d_call: NA; v_call: TRBV15; clone_size: NA; j_call: TRBJ1-3; cdr3_aa: CATSRTPSLDSGNTIYF; cdr3_nt: TGTGCCACCAGCAGGACTCCCTCCCTGGACTCTGGAAACACCATATATTTT
d_call: NA; v_call: TRBV28; clone_size: NA; j_call: TRBJ1-4; cdr3_aa: CASRQWGKLFF; cdr3_nt: TGTGCCAGCAGACAGTGGGGAAAACTGTTTTTT
d_call: NA; v_call: TRBV11-1; clone_size: NA; j_call: TRBJ1-4; cdr3_aa: CASSFFGSNEKLFF; cdr3_nt: TGTGCCAGCAGCTTTTTCGGGTCCAATGAAAAACTGTTTTTT
d_call: TRBD1; v_call: TRBV6-5; clone_size: NA; j_call: TRBJ1-5; cdr3_aa: CASRLTGGRNQPQHF; cdr3_nt: TGTGCCAGCAGACTGACAGGGGGCCGCAATCAGCCCCAGCATTTT
d_call: NA; v_call: TRBV7-9; clone_size: NA; j_call: TRBJ1-1; cdr3_aa: CASSSGHLENEAFF; cdr3_nt: TGTGCCAGCAGCTCAGGACACCTTGAAAATGAAGCTTTCTTT
d_call: NA; v_call: TRBV15; clone_size: NA; j_call: TRBJ2-1; cdr3_aa: CATTRPPHYNEQFF; cdr3_nt: TGTGCCACCACCCGACCGCCTCACTACAATGAGCAGTTCTTC
d_call: TRBD1; v_call: TRBV5-6; clone_size: NA; j_call: TRBJ1-2; cdr3_aa: CASTGDSISYTF; cdr3_nt: TGTGCCAGCACCGGGGACAGTATAAGCTACACCTTC
d_call: TRBD1; v_call: TRBV3-1/TRBV3-2; clone_size: NA; j_call: TRBJ2-7; cdr3_aa: CASSQGTGGYEQYF; cdr3_nt: TGTGCCAGCAGCCAAGGAACAGGGGGTTACGAGCAGTACTTC
d_call: NA; v_call: TRBV7-2; clone_size: NA; j_call: TRBJ2-7; cdr3_aa: CASSIAKGDYEQYF; cdr3_nt: TGTGCCAGCAGCATTGCAAAGGGCGACTACGAGCAGTACTTC
d_call: NA; v_call: TRBV14; clone_size: NA; j_call: TRBJ1-1; cdr3_aa: CASSRVLGPMNTEAFF; cdr3_nt: TGTGCCAGCAGCCGAGTTCTTGGACCGATGAACACTGAAGCTTTCTTT
d_call: NA; v_call: TRBV20-1; clone_size: NA; j_call: TRBJ1-1; cdr3_aa: CSASGGHTNTEAFF; cdr3_nt: TGCAGTGCTAGTGGGGGACATACGAACACTGAAGCTTTCTTT
d_call: NA; v_call: TRBV5-1; clone_size: once; j_call: TRBJ2-7; cdr3_aa: CASKRQVMGSYEQYF; cdr3_nt: TGCGCCAGTAAGAGACAGGTAATGGGCTCCTACGAGCAGTACTTC
d_call: NA; v_call: TRBV4-3; clone_size: NA; j_call: TRBJ2-6; cdr3_aa: CASSQDAGSGANVLTF; cdr3_nt: TGCGCCAGCAGCCAAGATGCGGGCTCTGGGGCCAACGTCCTGACTTTC
d_call: NA; v_call: TRBV6-5; clone_size: NA; j_call: TRBJ1-2; cdr3_aa: CASSQSTLGSYTF; cdr3_nt: TGTGCCAGCAGCCAATCGACGCTGGGGAGCTACACCTTC
d_call: NA; v_call: TRBV19; clone_size: NA; j_call: TRBJ1-3; cdr3_aa: CASSNGNTIYF; cdr3_nt: TGTGCCAGTAGTAATGGAAACACCATATATTTT
d_call: NA; v_call: TRBV7-9; clone_size: NA; j_call: TRBJ2-1; cdr3_aa: CASSVGGDAHNEQFF; cdr3_nt: TGTGCCAGCAGCGTCGGTGGGGACGCCCACAATGAGCAGTTCTTC
d_call: NA; v_call: TRBV7-2; clone_size: NA; j_call: TRBJ1-2; cdr3_aa: CASSLTPPDGNYGYTF; cdr3_nt: TGTGCCAGCAGCCTAACCCCACCGGACGGTAACTATGGCTACACCTTC
d_call: NA; v_call: TRBV6-6; clone_size: NA; j_call: TRBJ2-3; cdr3_aa: CASSYWAGGALDTQYF; cdr3_nt: TGTGCCAGCAGTTACTGGGCGGGTGGCGCGTTGGATACGCAGTATTTT
d_call: NA; v_call: TRBV28; clone_size: NA; j_call: TRBJ1-3; cdr3_aa: CASSLSGNTIYF; cdr3_nt: TGTGCCAGCAGCCTTTCTGGAAACACCATATATTTT
d_call: TRBD1; v_call: TRBV2; clone_size: NA; j_call: TRBJ1-4; cdr3_aa: CASRRQGGTNEKLFF; cdr3_nt: TGTGCCAGCAGACGACAGGGGGGAACTAATGAAAAACTGTTTTTT
d_call: NA; v_call: TRBV4-1; clone_size: NA; j_call: TRBJ2-4; cdr3_aa: CASSQDFLGDIQYF; cdr3_nt: TGCGCCAGCAGCCAAGATTTCTTGGGGGACATTCAGTACTTC
d_call: TRBD1; v_call: TRBV9; clone_size: NA; j_call: TRBJ2-5; cdr3_aa: CASSVGTGQETQYF; cdr3_nt: TGTGCCAGCAGCGTTGGGACAGGGCAAGAGACCCAGTACTTC
d_call: TRBD1; v_call: TRBV12-3/TRBV12-4; clone_size: NA; j_call: TRBJ1-1; cdr3_aa: CASSRRDRVEAFF; cdr3_nt: TGTGCCAGCAGTCGCCGGGACAGGGTTGAAGCTTTCTTT
d_call: NA; v_call: TRBV11-2; clone_size: NA; j_call: TRBJ2-7; cdr3_aa: CASSSPALKAYEQYF; cdr3_nt: TGTGCCAGCAGCTCGCCGGCCCTTAAAGCCTACGAGCAGTACTTC
d_call: TRBD1; v_call: TRBV2; clone_size: NA; j_call: TRBJ1-4; cdr3_aa: CASSARTGSHGGLFF; cdr3_nt: TGTGCCAGCAGTGCTCGGACAGGCTCCCATGGGGGACTGTTTTTT
d_call: NA; v_call: TRBV18; clone_size: NA; j_call: TRBJ1-3; cdr3_aa: CASSPRTPDSRSGNTIYF; cdr3_nt: TGTGCCAGCTCACCAAGGACCCCCGACAGTCGCTCTGGAAACACCATATATTTT
d_call: TRBD1; v_call: TRBV5-1; clone_size: NA; j_call: TRBJ1-2; cdr3_aa: CASSGTGGASYGYTF; cdr3_nt: TGCGCCAGCAGCGGGACAGGGGGCGCCAGCTATGGCTACACCTTC
d_call: NA; v_call: TRBV5-6; clone_size: NA; j_call: TRBJ2-2; cdr3_aa: CASSGDMRTANTGELFF; cdr3_nt: TGTGCCAGCAGCGGAGATATGCGAACTGCGAACACCGGGGAGCTGTTTTTT
d_call: TRBD2; v_call: TRBV5-6; clone_size: NA; j_call: TRBJ2-1; cdr3_aa: CASSLFYGTSVTSYNEQFF; cdr3_nt: TGTGCCAGCAGCTTGTTTTATGGGACTAGCGTTACATCCTACAATGAGCAGTTCTTC
d_call: NA; v_call: TRBV27; clone_size: NA; j_call: TRBJ1-4; cdr3_aa: CASSLAGLNEKLFF; cdr3_nt: TGTGCCAGCAGTTTAGCAGGGTTGAATGAAAAACTGTTTTTT
d_call: TRBD1; v_call: TRBV18; clone_size: NA; j_call: TRBJ2-1; cdr3_aa: CASSPGQGGDEQFF; cdr3_nt: TGTGCCAGCTCACCGGGACAGGGGGGCGATGAGCAGTTCTTC
d_call: TRBD2; v_call: TRBV29-1; clone_size: NA; j_call: TRBJ2-5; cdr3_aa: CSVNSGTKETQYF; cdr3_nt: TGCAGCGTTAATTCCGGGACTAAGGAGACCCAGTACTTC
d_call: NA; v_call: TRBV6-6; clone_size: NA; j_call: TRBJ2-5; cdr3_aa: CASSYGWTQYF; cdr3_nt: TGTGCCAGCAGTTACGGGTGGACCCAGTACTTC
d_call: TRBD1; v_call: TRBV7-9; clone_size: few; j_call: TRBJ2-7; cdr3_aa: CASSGPGTAYEQYF; cdr3_nt: TGTGCCAGCAGCGGCCCTGGGACAGCCTACGAGCAGTACTTC